This T cell receptor beta chain came from a study of cytomegalovirus exposure and HLA in healthy donors. General study points: What TCR beta sequences reportedly achieved was accurate prediction of HLA-A and HLA-B alleles in most subjects.

There are 13 residues in the CDR3. V gave up 2 bases and J gave up 7 bases, with 12 bases separating them. Germline V CDR1 and CDR2: MGHRA, YSYEKL. Amplification used 60 Vbeta primers and 13 Jbeta primers. Generated by immunoSEQ multiplex PCR, the TCRdb table keeps only in-frame clones and is missing some. Counted here are under 150,000 clones, about four fifths occurring once; the ten biggest clones make up approximately 2.4%. With regard to this clone: As yet, its antigen is unknown.

The chain is built from TRBV4-1 and TRBJ2-7, with D perhaps matching TRBD2 (6 bases). The TCR sequence derives from a male donor in good health and CMV-seronegative. What was sequenced was PBMCs. CDR3: CASSQQRREEQYF. The DNA for the CDR3 is TGCGCCAGCAGCCAACAACGACGGGAGGAGCAGTACTTC.